The entry that follows covers one TCR beta chain sequence. The V end was cut by 3 bases, the J end by 4 bases, with 9 bases between. Germline lookup yields CDR1 GTSNPN and CDR2 SVGIG (reference sequence). CDR3 size: 12 residues. Assay used: immunoSEQ multiplex PCR; TCRdb lists only in-frame clones, some missing. Among about 99,000 clones, around 84% were seen once, and the ten largest hold roughly 29%. The entry originates in a study of blood T cell repertoires in COVID-19. Sample: peripheral blood. The TCR was taken from a man between 60 and 70 years old with acute or convalescent COVID-19. The chain employs TRBV30 and TRBJ1-1, with TRBD1 as a possible D gene (5 bases). The CDR3 sequence: CAWSPGVTEAFF. CDR3 nucleotide sequence: TGTGCCTGGAGCCCGGGGGTCACTGAAGCTTTCTTT.